These 13 T cell receptor beta chains were all obtained from the same sample, sequenced in a study of identical twins. TCRdb re-called the 5' RACE reads with MiXCR, one entry per CDR3 protein. The profile covers 350,000 to 600,000 distinct CDR3 sequences, with over 12% appearing a single time and more than 0.5% taken by the ten largest. The same data also contributed to another study, on yellow fever vaccine responses in identical twins.

Sequenced sample: CD4+ T cells sorted from blood. The receptors were gathered from a woman aged 18-30 years in good health.

In this sample, this clonotype turned up a few times. This rearrangement joins TRBV28 to TRBJ2-1; D not certain. The CDR3 loop spans 16 amino acids. Germline assignment: CDR1 MDHEN and CDR2 SYDVKM. Between the trimmed V and J ends, which lost 3 bases and 0 bases, there was a span of 12 bases. This CDR3 reads CASSLLGKGSYNEQFF. CDR3 in DNA: TGTGCCAGCAGTTTGCTGGGAAAGGGCTCCTACAATGAGCAGTTCTTC.

This clonotype was recorded many times. The chain recombines TRBV12-3 or TRBV12-4 with TRBJ2-7; perhaps TRBD2 as D (5 bases). The V gene lost 2 bases and the J gene lost 4 bases, with 12 bases spanning the gap. The CDR3 has 14 amino acids. The CDR3 loop reads CASSLKLANYEQYF. Here the CDR3 DNA reads TGTGCCAGCAGTTTAAAGCTAGCTAATTACGAGCAGTACTTC.

Only a few counts were recorded for this clonotype. The V call is TRBV3-1, the J call TRBJ1-1, with TRBD1 as a possible D gene (5 bases). Germline CDR1 and CDR2: LGHDT and YNNKEL (reference sequence). Trimming took off 0 bases at V and 5 bases at J, with 13 bases between the two ends. This CDR3 is 15 amino acids long. DNA of the CDR3: TGTGCCAGCAGCCAAGAATTGAGTCCAGGGACTGAAGCTTTCTTT. The encoded protein is CASSQELSPGTEAFF.

V gene TRBV3-1 combines with J gene TRBJ2-5, with 10 nucleotides matching TRBD1. There are 19 residues in the CDR3. Germline V gene sequence: CDR1 LGHDT, CDR2 YNNKEL (reference sequence). V lost 2 bases to trimming and J lost 4 bases; unmatched junction nucleotides: 16. The CDR3 DNA is TGTGCCAGCAGCCAAAGAGGTCCCTTCGGGACAGGGGTAACAGAGACCCAGTACTTC. It codes for CASSQRGPFGTGVTETQYF.

The chain combines TRBV28 with TRBJ2-4; TRBD1 might be the D (6 bases). CDR1 and CDR2 from the germline V gene are MDHEN and SYDVKM. The CDR3 runs to 16 residues. V lost 4 bases to trimming and J lost 6 bases, with 19 bases between them. The CDR3 DNA reads as TGTGCCAGCAGTTCCAGGGGACAAGGAAGGAGAAACATTCAGTACTTC. It yields the protein CASSSRGQGRRNIQYF.

The sample holds a few counts of this clonotype. The V gene is TRBV6-2 or TRBV6-3, the J gene TRBJ1-1; D unclear. This CDR3 has 11 residues. Germline lookup yields CDR1 MNHEY and CDR2 SVGEGT. Trimming stripped 8 bases from V and 5 bases from J, with 9 bases between. The CDR3 sequence: CASRWGTEAFF. For the CDR3, the DNA is TGTGCCAGCCGGTGGGGTACTGAAGCTTTCTTT.

The chain links TRBV12-5 to TRBJ1-1, with unresolved D. The CDR3 has 14 amino acids. Germline V CDR1 and CDR2: LGHNT, FRNRAP. V was pared by 1 base and J by 4 bases, with 10 bases between. The CDR3: CASGLANRGTEAFF. The CDR3 DNA follows: TGTGCTAGTGGTTTGGCTAACCGGGGCACTGAAGCTTTCTTT.

This clonotype was observed a handful of times. The J gene is TRBJ2-1, the V gene TRBV6-5; TRBD2 matches 10 bases. CDR3 size: 18 residues. The V gene's germline CDR1 is MNHEY and CDR2 SVGAGI. V trimming: 0 bases; J trimming: 1 base; junction bases outside the gene matches: 6. The CDR3: CASSYSGLAGASYNEQFF. DNA for the CDR3: TGTGCCAGCAGTTACTCAGGGCTAGCGGGAGCGTCCTACAATGAGCAGTTCTTC.

V and J are TRBV18 and TRBJ2-3; 12 bases map to TRBD1. Germline V gene lookup returns CDR1 KGHSH and CDR2 LQKENI. With V trimmed by 3 bases and J by 4 bases, 2 bases remained unmatched. This CDR3 has 15 amino acids. CDR3 coding DNA: TGTGCCAGCTCACCCGGGACAGGGGGCGCAGATACGCAGTATTTT. Translated: CASSPGTGGADTQYF.

There are a few counts of this clonotype. This chain connects TRBV7-8 to TRBJ1-1, with 11 nucleotides matching TRBD1. The ends lost 5 bases at V and 5 bases at J; junction bases unmatched: 7. The V gene's germline CDR1 is SGHVS and CDR2 FQNEAQ. This CDR3 has 15 residues. CDR3 nucleotide sequence: TGTGCCAGCAGCCCTTTCGGGACAGGGGGTACTGAAGCTTTCTTT. This translates into CASSPFGTGGTEAFF.

This clonotype came up a few times. The gene calls are TRBV4-3 and TRBJ2-5; no reliable D call. The length of the CDR3 is 13 residues. The V end was cut by 0 bases, the J end by 4 bases, with 6 bases between. In germline, CDR1 is LGHNA, CDR2 YSLEER. The CDR3 is CASSQEYTETQYF. The CDR3 DNA follows: TGCGCCAGCAGCCAAGAATACACAGAGACCCAGTACTTC.

This chain uses TRBV7-9 with TRBJ1-2, with D hard to call. The CDR3 covers 13 residues. Trimming removed 0 bases from V and 8 bases from J, with 10 bases in between. Germline CDR1 SEHNR, CDR2 FQNEAQ (reference sequence). The chain's CDR3 is CASSLAASLGYTF. The CDR3 bases are TGTGCCAGCAGCTTAGCGGCCAGCCTGGGCTACACCTTC.

In this sample, this clonotype turned up many times. This chain links TRBV4-3 with TRBJ2-7; 13 bases are shared with TRBD2. The germline V gene encodes CDR1 LGHNA and CDR2 YSLEER. This CDR3 has 17 amino acids. V shed 0 bases and J 7 bases; nucleotides not matched to a gene: 9. CDR3 nucleotides: TGCGCCAGCAGCCAAGATGTCGGGACTAGCGGGATAAGGGAGCAGTACTTC. It yields the protein CASSQDVGTSGIREQYF.